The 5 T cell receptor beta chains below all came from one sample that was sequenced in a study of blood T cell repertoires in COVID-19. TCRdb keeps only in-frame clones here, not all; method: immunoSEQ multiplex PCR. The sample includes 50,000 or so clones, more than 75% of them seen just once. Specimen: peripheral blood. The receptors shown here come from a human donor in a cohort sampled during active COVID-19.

Here the CDR3 DNA reads TGTGCCAGTAGTATCGTATGGCGGGAGGGTAGCACAGATACGCAGTATTTT. This sequence encodes CASSIVWREGSTDTQYF. V usage is TRBV19 and J usage is TRBJ2-3, with 9 nucleotides matching TRBD2. The germline gives CDR1 LNHDA, CDR2 SQIVND (reference sequence). The CDR3 has 17 amino acids. V was pared by 3 bases and J by 0 bases, with 7 bases of the junction left unmatched.

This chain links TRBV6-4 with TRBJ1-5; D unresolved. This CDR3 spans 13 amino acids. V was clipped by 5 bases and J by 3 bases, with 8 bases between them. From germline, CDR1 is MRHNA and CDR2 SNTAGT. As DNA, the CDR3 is TGTGCCAGCAGTACTGAGGCCAATCAGCCCCAGCATTTT. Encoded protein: CASSTEANQPQHF.

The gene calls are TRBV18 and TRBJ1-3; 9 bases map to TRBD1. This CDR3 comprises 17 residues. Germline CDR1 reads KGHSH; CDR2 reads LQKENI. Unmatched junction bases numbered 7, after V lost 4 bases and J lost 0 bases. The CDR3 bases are TGTGCCAGCTCACTAACGGGGACAGGGAGCTCTGGAAACACCATATATTTT. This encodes CASSLTGTGSSGNTIYF.

The CDR3 is CASSFSHRGEGQETQYF. CDR3 bases: TGTGCCAGCAGTTTTAGTCATCGGGGGGAGGGACAAGAGACCCAGTACTTC. The chain employs TRBV28 and TRBJ2-5, with 7 bases lining up with TRBD2. Germline V gene lookup returns CDR1 MDHEN and CDR2 SYDVKM. After removal of 3 bases from V and 2 bases from J, the junction contained 12 bases not matched to a gene. CDR3 length: 17 residues.

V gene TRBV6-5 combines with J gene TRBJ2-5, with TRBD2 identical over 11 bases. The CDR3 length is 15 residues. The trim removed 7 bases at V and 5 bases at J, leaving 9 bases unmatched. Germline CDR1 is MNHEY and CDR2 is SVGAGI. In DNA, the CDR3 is TGTGCCAGCAATCGTGGACTAGCGGGCTATGAGACCCAGTACTTC. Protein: CASNRGLAGYETQYF.